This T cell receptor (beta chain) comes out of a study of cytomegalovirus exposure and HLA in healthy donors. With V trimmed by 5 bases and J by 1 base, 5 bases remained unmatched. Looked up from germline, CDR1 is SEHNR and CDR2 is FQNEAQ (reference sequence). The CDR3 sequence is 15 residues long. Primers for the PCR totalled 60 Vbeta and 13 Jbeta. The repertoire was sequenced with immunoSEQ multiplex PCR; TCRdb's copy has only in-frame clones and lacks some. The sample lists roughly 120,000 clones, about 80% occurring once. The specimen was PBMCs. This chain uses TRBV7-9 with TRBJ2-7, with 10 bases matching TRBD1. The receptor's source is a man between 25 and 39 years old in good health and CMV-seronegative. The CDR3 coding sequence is TGTGCCAGCAGCGGCCGGGACAGGGGTTCCTACGAGCAGTACTTC. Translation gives CASSGRDRGSYEQYF.